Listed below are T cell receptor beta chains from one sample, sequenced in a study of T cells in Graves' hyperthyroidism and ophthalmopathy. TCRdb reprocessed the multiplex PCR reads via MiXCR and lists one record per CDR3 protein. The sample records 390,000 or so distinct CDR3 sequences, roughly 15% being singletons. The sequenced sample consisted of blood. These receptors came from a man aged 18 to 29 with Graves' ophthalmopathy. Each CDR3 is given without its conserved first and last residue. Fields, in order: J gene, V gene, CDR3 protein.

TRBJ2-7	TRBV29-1	SGQTGGGYEQY
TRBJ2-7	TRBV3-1	ASSQGSGGAYEQY
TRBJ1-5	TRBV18	ASSKQALGNQPQH
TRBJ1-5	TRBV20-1	SAEDRWTKYSNQPQH
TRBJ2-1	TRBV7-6	ASSRRWLDYNEQF
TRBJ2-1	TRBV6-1	ASAEWGGYNEQF
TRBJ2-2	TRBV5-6	ASSLTGAYTGELF
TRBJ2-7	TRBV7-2	ASSLWDLAEQY
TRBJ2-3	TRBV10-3	AIQVQGAEDTQY
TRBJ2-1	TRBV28	ASSYTGSNNEQF
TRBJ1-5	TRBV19	ASSPGASNQPQH
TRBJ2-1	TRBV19	ASSGLWSKENEQF
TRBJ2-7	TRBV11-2	ASKRLAGSYEQY
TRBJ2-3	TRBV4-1	ASSQYPITDTQY
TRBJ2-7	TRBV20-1	SAINRDFSTYEQY
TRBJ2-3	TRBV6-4	ASSAHTDTQY
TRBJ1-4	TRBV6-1	ASTRTGGAEEKLF